Listed below are T cell receptor beta chains from one sample, sequenced in a study of blood T cell repertoires in COVID-19. TCRdb keeps only in-frame clones here, not all; method: immunoSEQ multiplex PCR. The data contain roughly 290,000 clones, approximately 86% of them singletons. Material: peripheral blood. All receptors derive from a human donor with COVID-19, enrolled during active disease. The donor label of this sample is uncertain. Each CDR3 is given with its conserved first and last residue. Each record gives: D gene, V gene, clone size, J gene, CDR3 protein, CDR3 DNA. A D gene is named only where the DNA matches it firmly. Clone size is stated in some rows and not others, as once, few, many or a class when expanded.

>-|TRBV28|-|TRBJ1-6
CASSFGSVSPLHF
TGTGCCAGCAGTTTCGGAAGCGTTTCACCCCTCCACTTT
>TRBD1|TRBV7-9|-|TRBJ1-1
CASRSGQGEAFF
TGTGCCAGCAGATCGGGACAGGGGGAAGCTTTCTTT
>-|TRBV28|-|TRBJ1-1
CASSLGRGQALNTEAFF
TGTGCCAGCAGTTTAGGCAGGGGTCAAGCTCTGAACACTGAAGCTTTCTTT
>-|TRBV5-4|-|TRBJ2-2
CASSRDFTGELFF
TGTGCCAGCAGCCGGGATTTCACCGGGGAGCTGTTTTTT
>-|TRBV7-9|few|TRBJ1-3
CASSPNGNTIYF
TGTGCCAGCAGCCCCAATGGAAACACCATATATTTT
>-|TRBV3-1/TRBV3-2|-|TRBJ1-1
CASSQVSRRKDQNTEAFF
TGTGCCAGCAGCCAAGTATCCCGCAGGAAGGATCAGAACACTGAAGCTTTCTTT
>-|TRBV29-1|-|TRBJ2-7
CSVEALDTYEQYF
TGCAGCGTTGAAGCCTTGGACACCTACGAGCAGTACTTC
>-|TRBV3-1/TRBV3-2|-|TRBJ2-2
CASSPTGLTHTGELFF
TGTGCCAGCAGCCCCACCGGACTCACCCACACCGGGGAGCTGTTTTTT
>-|TRBV6-2/TRBV6-3|-|TRBJ1-6
CASSPLGAVYNSPLHF
TGTGCCAGCAGTCCCCTGGGGGCCGTCTATAATTCACCCCTCCACTTT
>-|TRBV7-6|-|TRBJ1-2
CASSLGRGQRNSGYTF
TGTGCCAGCAGCTTAGGTCGTGGACAGAGGAATTCTGGCTACACCTTC
>-|TRBV5-1|-|TRBJ1-6
CASSLDRAYNSPLHF
TGCGCCAGCAGCTTGGACAGGGCGTATAATTCACCCCTCCACTTT
>-|TRBV4-3|-|TRBJ2-1
CASSQDSLGLYEQFF
TGCGCCAGCAGCCAAGATTCGCTCGGACTGTATGAGCAGTTCTTC
>-|TRBV2|-|TRBJ2-4
CASRRDPLAKNIQYF
TGTGCCAGCAGGCGGGACCCTTTAGCCAAAAACATTCAGTACTTC
>TRBD1|TRBV5-1|-|TRBJ1-1
CASSPGTAGNTEAFF
TGCGCCAGCAGCCCGGGGACAGCCGGAAACACTGAAGCTTTCTTT
>TRBD1|TRBV6-5|-|TRBJ1-6
CASRYGTENSPLHF
TGTGCCAGCAGGTACGGGACAGAAAATTCACCCCTCCACTTT
>-|TRBV7-9|-|TRBJ1-2
CASSSQAGGYGYTF
TGTGCCAGCAGCAGTCAGGCGGGGGGGTATGGCTACACCTTC
>-|TRBV1|-|TRBJ1-2
CTSSPWTGSINSDYGYTF
TGCACCAGCAGCCCATGGACAGGGTCAATCAACTCGGACTATGGCTACACCTTC
>TRBD1|TRBV28|-|TRBJ2-7
CASSYLSDRAYEQYF
TGTGCCAGCAGTTACCTCTCGGACAGGGCTTACGAGCAGTACTTC
>-|TRBV20-1|-|TRBJ2-5
CSARGRETQYF
TGCAGTGCTAGAGGGAGAGAGACCCAGTACTTC
>TRBD1|TRBV7-3|-|TRBJ1-1
CASSITGTGDGNTEAFF
TGTGCCAGCAGCATTACCGGGACAGGGGATGGGAACACTGAAGCTTTCTTT
>-|TRBV2|-|TRBJ2-2
CASSESSPRGGELFF
TGTGCCAGCAGTGAATCCAGCCCCAGGGGCGGGGAGCTGTTTTTT
>-|TRBV20-1|-|TRBJ2-7
CSARATSRQYF
TGCAGTGCTAGGGCGACTAGTAGGCAGTACTTC
>-|TRBV7-9|-|TRBJ2-7
CASSLVVREYEQYF
TGTGCCAGCAGCTTAGTGGTCAGGGAATACGAGCAGTACTTC
>TRBD1|TRBV28|-|TRBJ1-2
CASSLSPRQGGGYTF
TGTGCCAGCAGTTTATCCCCTCGACAGGGGGGTGGCTACACCTTC
>TRBD2|TRBV19|-|TRBJ2-7
CASSIGGRAYEQYF
TGTGCCAGTAGTATCGGCGGGAGGGCCTACGAGCAGTACTTC
>TRBD1|TRBV2|-|TRBJ1-5
CASRDRLGGNQPQHF
TGTGCCAGCAGGGACAGGCTCGGGGGCAATCAGCCCCAGCATTTT
>-|TRBV10-3|-|TRBJ1-2
CAISGGVRTYGYTF
TGTGCCATCAGCGGGGGGGTCCGGACATATGGCTACACCTTC
>-|TRBV7-9|-|TRBJ1-1
CASSLALGEGTEAFF
TGTGCCAGCAGCTTAGCTTTGGGGGAGGGCACTGAAGCTTTCTTT
>TRBD1|TRBV28|-|TRBJ2-7
CASSSGTGGAYEQYF
TGTGCCAGCAGTTCGGGGACAGGGGGCGCCTACGAGCAGTACTTC
>-|TRBV5-1|-|TRBJ1-1
CASSLAGGMNTEAFF
TGCGCCAGCAGCCTTGCGGGGGGGATGAACACTGAAGCTTTCTTT
>TRBD2|TRBV4-2|few|TRBJ2-1
CASSQDAGGHNEQFF
TGTGCCAGCAGCCAAGATGCGGGAGGGCACAATGAGCAGTTCTTC
>-|TRBV13|-|TRBJ1-1
CASSPQENTEAFF
TGTGCCAGCAGCCCACAGGAGAACACTGAAGCTTTCTTT
>TRBD2|TRBV30|-|TRBJ2-7
CAWSLGEGGVYEQYF
TGTGCCTGGAGTCTGGGGGAGGGCGGTGTCTACGAGCAGTACTTC